This T cell receptor (beta chain) was sequenced for a study of cytomegalovirus exposure and HLA in healthy donors. The study's findings and limits: The authors listed 150 to 200 TCR beta chains as cytomegalovirus-associated.

CDR1 and CDR2 (germline): MNHEY, SMNVEV (reference sequence). V was trimmed by 6 bases and J by 8 bases, leaving 10 bases between them. The CDR3 totals 11 residues. As for this clone: Its antigen is unknown.

PCR amplification relied on 60 Vbeta primers (plus 13 Jbeta primers). Data came from immunoSEQ multiplex PCR; TCRdb stores just in-frame clones and leaves some out. This table has approximately 180,000 clones, approximately 79% appearing once. Healthy bone marrow donors supplied every sample. Sampled while nominally healthy, donors likely had unrecorded immune exposures. The V and J genes are TRBV27 and TRBJ1-1; D remains ambiguous. Sample: PBMCs. This receptor was taken from a man aged 35 to 55 in good health and CMV-seropositive. DNA for the CDR3: TGTGCCAGCAGCTCGTGGGAGGAAGCTTTCTTT. Its translation: CASSSWEEAFF.